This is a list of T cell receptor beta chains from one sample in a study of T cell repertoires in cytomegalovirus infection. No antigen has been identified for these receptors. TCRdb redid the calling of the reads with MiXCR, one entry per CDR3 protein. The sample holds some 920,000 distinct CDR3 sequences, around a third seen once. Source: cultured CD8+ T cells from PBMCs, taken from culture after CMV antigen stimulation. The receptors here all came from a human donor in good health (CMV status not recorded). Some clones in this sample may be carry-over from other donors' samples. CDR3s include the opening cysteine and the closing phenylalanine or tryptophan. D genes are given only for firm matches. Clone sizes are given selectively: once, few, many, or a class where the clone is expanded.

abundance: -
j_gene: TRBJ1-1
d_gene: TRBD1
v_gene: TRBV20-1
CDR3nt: TGCAGTGCTAGTAACAGGGGAGTCGTTGAAGCTTTCTTT
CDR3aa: CSASNRGVVEAFF

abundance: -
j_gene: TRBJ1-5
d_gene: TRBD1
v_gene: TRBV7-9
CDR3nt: TGTGCCAGCAGCTCTGGACAGGGAGGCGACAATCAGCCCCAGCATTTT
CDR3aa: CASSSGQGGDNQPQHF

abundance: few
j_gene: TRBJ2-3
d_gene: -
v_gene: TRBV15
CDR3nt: TGTGCCACCAGCAGCGGTCCAGGGGACACAGATACGCAGTATTTT
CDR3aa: CATSSGPGDTDTQYF

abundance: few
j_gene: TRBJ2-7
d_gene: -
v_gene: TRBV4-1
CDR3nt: TGCGCCAGCAGCCAAGACGAGGGGGGAATAGACGAGCAGTACTTC
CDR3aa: CASSQDEGGIDEQYF

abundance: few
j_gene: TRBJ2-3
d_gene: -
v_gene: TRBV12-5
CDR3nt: TGTGCTAGTGGTTCGCCCTGGGATACGCAGTATTTT
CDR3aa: CASGSPWDTQYF

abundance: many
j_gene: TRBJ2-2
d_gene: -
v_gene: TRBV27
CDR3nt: TGTGCCAGCAGTTTAACGGCAAATGCTGAGGTGTTTTTT
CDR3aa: CASSLTANAEVFF

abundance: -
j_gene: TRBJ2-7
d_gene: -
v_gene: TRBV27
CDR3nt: TGTGCCAGCAGTCTCGTCTCCCCCGCCTCCTACGAGCAGTACTTC
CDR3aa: CASSLVSPASYEQYF

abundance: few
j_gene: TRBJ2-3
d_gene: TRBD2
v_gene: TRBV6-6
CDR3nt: TGTGCCAGCTTGGCTAGCGGGGGTTCATCGGATACGCAGTATTTT
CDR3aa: CASLASGGSSDTQYF

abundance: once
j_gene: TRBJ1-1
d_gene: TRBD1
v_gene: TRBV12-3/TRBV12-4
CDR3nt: TGTGCCAGCAGTCCAGGGGGTAGTGGCACTGAAGCTTTCTTT
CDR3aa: CASSPGGSGTEAFF

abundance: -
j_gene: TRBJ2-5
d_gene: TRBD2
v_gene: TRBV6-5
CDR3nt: TGTGCCAGCAGTTACTACGGGACTAGCGGCCAAGAGACCCAGTACTTC
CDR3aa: CASSYYGTSGQETQYF

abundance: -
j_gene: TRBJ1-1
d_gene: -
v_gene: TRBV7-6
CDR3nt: TGTGCCAGCAGCTTATCGTCGAGAACAGGAGACCTTGAAGCTTTCTTT
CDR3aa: CASSLSSRTGDLEAFF

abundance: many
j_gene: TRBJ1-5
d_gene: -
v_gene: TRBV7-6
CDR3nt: TGTGCCAGCAGCTTAGACGACCCATCAGGTGGGCAGCCCCAGCATTTT
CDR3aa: CASSLDDPSGGQPQHF

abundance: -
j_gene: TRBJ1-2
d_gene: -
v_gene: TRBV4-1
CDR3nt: TGCGCCAGCAGCCAAGAATCAGGGAGGACCTATGGCTACACCTTC
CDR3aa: CASSQESGRTYGYTF

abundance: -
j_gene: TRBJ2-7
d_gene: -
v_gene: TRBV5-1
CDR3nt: TGCGCCAGCAGCTATAAAGGCGCTTCGGTCCTCTCCTACGAGCAGTACTTC
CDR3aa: CASSYKGASVLSYEQYF

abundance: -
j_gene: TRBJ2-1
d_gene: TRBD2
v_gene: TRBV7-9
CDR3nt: TGTGCCAACAGCTCCGACGGAGTAGCGGGGAGAGCCTACAATGAGCAGTTCTTC
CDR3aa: CANSSDGVAGRAYNEQFF

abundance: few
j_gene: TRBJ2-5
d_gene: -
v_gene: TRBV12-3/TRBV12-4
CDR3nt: TGTGCCAGCAGTTTAGGCCCTGACTGGGAGACCCAGTACTTC
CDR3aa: CASSLGPDWETQYF

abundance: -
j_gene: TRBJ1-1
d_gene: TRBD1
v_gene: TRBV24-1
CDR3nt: TGTGCCACCAGTGACCGACAGGGGATTGAAGCTTTCTTT
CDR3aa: CATSDRQGIEAFF

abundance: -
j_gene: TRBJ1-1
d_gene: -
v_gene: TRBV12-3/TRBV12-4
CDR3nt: TGTGCCAACAACAGGGCGAACACTGAAGCTTTCTTT
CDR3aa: CANNRANTEAFF

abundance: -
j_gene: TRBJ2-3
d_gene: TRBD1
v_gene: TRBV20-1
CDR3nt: TGCAGTGCGCCCGGGGACAGGCTAAGCACAGATACGCAGTATTTT
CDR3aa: CSAPGDRLSTDTQYF

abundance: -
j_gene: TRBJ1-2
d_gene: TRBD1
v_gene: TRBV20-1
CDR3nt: TGCAGTGCTAGAGACGGGACAGGGAAAAGTTATGGCTACACCTTC
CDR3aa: CSARDGTGKSYGYTF

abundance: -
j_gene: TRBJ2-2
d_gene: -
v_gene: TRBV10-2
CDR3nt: TGCGCCAGCATGAACGGGAACCGGGAGCTGTTTTTT
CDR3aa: CASMNGNRELFF

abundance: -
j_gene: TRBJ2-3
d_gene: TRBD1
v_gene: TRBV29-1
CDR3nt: TGCAGCGTTGCCGGGACAGAAAGCACAGATACGCAGTATTTT
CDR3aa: CSVAGTESTDTQYF

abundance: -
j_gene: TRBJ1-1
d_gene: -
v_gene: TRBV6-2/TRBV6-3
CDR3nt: TGTGCCAGCGTCCACCCGAGAAGGGACACTGAAGCTTTCTTT
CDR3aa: CASVHPRRDTEAFF

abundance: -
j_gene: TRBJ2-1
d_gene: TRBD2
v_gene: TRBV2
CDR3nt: TGTGCCAGCAGTGATGCGACTAGCGGGGGTTCACATGAGCAGTTCTTC
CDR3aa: CASSDATSGGSHEQFF

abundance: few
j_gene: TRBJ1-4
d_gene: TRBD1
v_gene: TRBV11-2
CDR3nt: TGTGCCAGCAGCTTTGAAGGGGGCGGCTTTAATGAAAAACTGTTTTTT
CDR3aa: CASSFEGGGFNEKLFF

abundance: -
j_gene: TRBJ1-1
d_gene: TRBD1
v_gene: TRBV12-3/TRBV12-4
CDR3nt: TGTGCCAGCAGTTTCCTTTTAGACAGGGATTCCCTGAAGAACACTGAAGCTTTCTTT
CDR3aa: CASSFLLDRDSLKNTEAFF

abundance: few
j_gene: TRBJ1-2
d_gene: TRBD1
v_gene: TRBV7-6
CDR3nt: TGTGCCACCTCGGCTGGGGACAGGAGATATGGCTACACCTTC
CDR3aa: CATSAGDRRYGYTF

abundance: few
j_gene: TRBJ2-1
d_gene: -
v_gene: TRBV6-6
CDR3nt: TGTGCCAGCACGCCGCCGGGGGCTTACATCGGGGATGAGCAGTTCTTC
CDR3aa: CASTPPGAYIGDEQFF

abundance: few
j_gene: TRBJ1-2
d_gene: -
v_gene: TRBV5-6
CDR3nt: TGTGCCAGCAGCTTGGGCACGCATGGCTACACCTTC
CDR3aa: CASSLGTHGYTF

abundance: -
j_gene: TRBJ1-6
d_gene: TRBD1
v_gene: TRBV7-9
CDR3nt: TGTGCCAACAGCTTTGGACAGGGAAATTCACCCCTCCACTTT
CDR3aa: CANSFGQGNSPLHF

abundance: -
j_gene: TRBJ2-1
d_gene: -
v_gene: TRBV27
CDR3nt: TGTGCCAGCAGTTTAGGACCGGTCTACAATGAGCAGTTCTTC
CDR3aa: CASSLGPVYNEQFF

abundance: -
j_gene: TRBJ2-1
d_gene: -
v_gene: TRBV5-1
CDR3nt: TGCGCCAGCGGGGCCAGGCTTACTAATGAGCAGTTCTTC
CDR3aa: CASGARLTNEQFF

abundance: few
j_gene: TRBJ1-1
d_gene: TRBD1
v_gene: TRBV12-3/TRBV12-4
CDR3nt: TGTGCCACCTACCGACAGGGTACTTTCTTT
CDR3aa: CATYRQGTFF

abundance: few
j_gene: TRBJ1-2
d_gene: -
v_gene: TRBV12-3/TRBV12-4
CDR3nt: TGTGCCAGCAGTCCAACGGGGAACAGCTATGGCTACACCTTC
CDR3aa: CASSPTGNSYGYTF

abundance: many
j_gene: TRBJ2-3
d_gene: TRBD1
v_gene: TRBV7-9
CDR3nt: TGTGCCAGCAGCATCCGGGACAGGGGATTTGGTGATACGCAGTATTTT
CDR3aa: CASSIRDRGFGDTQYF

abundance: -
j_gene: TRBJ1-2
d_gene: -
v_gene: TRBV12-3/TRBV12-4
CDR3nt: TGTGCCAGCAGTCTCGAATTCCCCCAACCTCAAGGCTACACCTTC
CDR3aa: CASSLEFPQPQGYTF

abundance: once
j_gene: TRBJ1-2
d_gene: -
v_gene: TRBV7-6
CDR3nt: TGTGCCAGCAGCTTAGCGCCCGGAAACACCTTC
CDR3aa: CASSLAPGNTF

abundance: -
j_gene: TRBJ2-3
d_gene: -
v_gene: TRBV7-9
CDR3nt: TGTGCCAGCAGCGCCCCCCGGGGCTACCTTAGCACAGATACGCAGTATTTT
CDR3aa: CASSAPRGYLSTDTQYF

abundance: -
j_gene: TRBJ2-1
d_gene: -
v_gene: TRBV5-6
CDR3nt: TGTGCCAGCAGCTCGCAGTCGAGCTCCTACAATGAGCAGTTCTTC
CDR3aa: CASSSQSSSYNEQFF

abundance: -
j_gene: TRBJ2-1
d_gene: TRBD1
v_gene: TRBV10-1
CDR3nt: TGCGCCAGCAGTGGGACAGGCGATTACTTCTCTTATGAGCAGTTCTTC
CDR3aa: CASSGTGDYFSYEQFF

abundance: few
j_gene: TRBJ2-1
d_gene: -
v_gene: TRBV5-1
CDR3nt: TGCGCCAGCAGCTTGGCCCTGGGGGCTTACAATGAGCAGTTCTTC
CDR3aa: CASSLALGAYNEQFF

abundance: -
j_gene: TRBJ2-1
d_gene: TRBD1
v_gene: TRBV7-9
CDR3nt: TGTGCCAGCAGTACCGGGACAGTTCATTACAATGAGCAGTTCTTC
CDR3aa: CASSTGTVHYNEQFF